These 24 T cell receptor beta chains share one sample of origin, sequenced in a study of CXCR3-negative and CXCR3-positive naive CD8 T cells (dated by TCRdb to the late 2010s). Sequencer: NextSeq 550. The Human TCR Profiling Kit (MiLaboratory) was used to prepare UMI-labeled 5' RACE TRB cDNA libraries. Following TCRdb reprocessing, every CDR3 protein sequence forms one entry, and DNA is not provided. The sample table on file contains under 85,000 distinct CDR3 sequences. Around 1.5% of the sample rests with the top ten. Sequenced: naive CXCR3- CD8+ T cells from blood. The sample's cell subset or site, from its label and the paper: CD45RO-CCR7+CD27+CD95- naive CD8+ T cells lacking CXCR3 (TNR3-). These receptor sequences come from a human donor in good health. Some clones in this sample may be carry-over from other donors' samples.

V usage is TRBV29-1 and J usage is TRBJ2-1; without DNA, the TCRdb call of TRBD2 cannot be checked. CDR3 length: 15 residues. Germline CDR1 is SQVTM and CDR2 is ANQGSEA. CDR3 sequence reads: CSVEDFGGGAMGQFF.

This chain links TRBV7-8 with TRBJ1-1; TCRdb returns TRBD1, unconfirmable since there is no DNA. CDR3 size: 17 residues. CDR1 is SGHVS, CDR2 FQNEAQ, per germline. The chain's CDR3 is CASSLSGVRGMNTEAFF.

This chain links TRBV12-3 or TRBV12-4 with TRBJ1-5. CDR3 length: 13 residues. CDR3 sequence reads: CASSFVGNQPQHF.

The genes are TRBV10-3 and TRBJ2-3; the D call of TRBD1 rests on TCRdb alone, since no DNA is present to check it. The CDR3 runs to 15 residues. The germline V gene encodes CDR1 ENHRY and CDR2 SYGVKD. The CDR3 spells CAISGYAGRTDTQYF.

The genes are TRBV7-2 and TRBJ2-7. CDR1 and CDR2 (germline): SGHTA, FQGNSA. The CDR3 loop spans 11 amino acids. The CDR3 region is CASSQDYEQYF.

The chain links TRBV12-3 or TRBV12-4 to TRBJ1-2; TCRdb selects TRBD1, and the lack of DNA leaves this call unchecked. This CDR3 has 14 amino acids. The chain's CDR3 is CASTRTGPSYGYTF.

The rearrangement joins TRBV29-1 to TRBJ1-4. Looked up from germline, CDR1 is SQVTM and CDR2 is ANQGSEA. The CDR3 covers 14 residues. This CDR3 reads CSVGPVATNEKLFF. Complete variable domain (other parts from reference TRBV29-1 and TRBJ1-4): SAVISQKPSRDICQRGTSLTIQCQVDSQVTMMFWYRQQPGQSLTLIATANQGSEATYESGFVIDKFPISRPNLTFSTLTVSNMSPEDSSIYLCSVGPVATNEKLFFGSGTQLSVL.

This chain links TRBV9 with TRBJ2-1; TCRdb picks TRBD2, but there is no DNA to check that call. This CDR3 has 20 amino acids. Germline CDR1 SGDLS, CDR2 YYNGEE. CDR3 residues: CASSDPGREPVVGSYNEQFF.

The chain employs TRBV10-3 and TRBJ2-5; TCRdb designates TRBD2, a call that cannot be tested without DNA. The CDR3 covers 14 residues. CDR1 ENHRY and CDR2 SYGVKD come from the germline V gene. CDR3 region: CAISSPSGGETQYF.

J is TRBJ2-1 and V is TRBV28; TCRdb designates TRBD2, a call that cannot be tested without DNA. The CDR3 totals 16 residues. Germline V gives CDR1 MDHEN, CDR2 SYDVKM. CDR3 amino acids: CASSYSGGSSYNEQFF.

This rearrangement joins TRBV4-1 to TRBJ2-7. Germline V gene lookup returns CDR1 MGHRA and CDR2 YSYEKL. The CDR3 extends over 15 amino acids. CDR3 region: CASSQDGELTYEQYF.

The chain recombines TRBV7-9 with TRBJ2-7. Germline CDR1 reads SEHNR; CDR2 reads FQNEAQ (reference sequence). The CDR3 length is 14 residues. The chain's CDR3 is CASTLGLVGYEQYF.

This sequence joins TRBV6-5 and TRBJ1-2; TCRdb reports TRBD1, a call that lacks DNA to check it against. Per germline, CDR1 MNHEY and CDR2 SVGAGI. The CDR3 extends over 15 amino acids. The chain's CDR3 is CASSYTGQGLTGYTF.

This chain joins TRBV28 and TRBJ2-1; the D call from TCRdb, TRBD2, cannot be confirmed without DNA. In germline, CDR1 is MDHEN, CDR2 SYDVKM. This CDR3 has 13 residues. CDR3 in amino acids: CASSFGGANEQFF.

The rearrangement links TRBV12-3 or TRBV12-4 to TRBJ2-2. The CDR3 covers 14 residues. CDR3 loop: CASSLTPNTGELFF.

The CDR3 here is CASSLSYTFDSYEQYF. The gene calls are TRBV7-6 and TRBJ2-7. The CDR3 is 16 residues long. The germline V gene encodes CDR1 SGHVS and CDR2 FNYEAQ. Full variable domain (outside the CDR3, taken from reference TRBV7-6 and TRBJ2-7): GAGVSQSPRYKVTKRGQDVALRCDPISGHVSLYWYRQALGQGPEFLTYFNYEAQQDKSGLPNDRFSAERPEGSISTLTIQRTEQRDSAMYRCASSLSYTFDSYEQYFGPGTRLTVT.

The chain uses TRBV14 and TRBJ2-3; TCRdb reports TRBD1, a call that lacks DNA to check it against. Germline values: CDR1 SGHDN, CDR2 FVKESK. The CDR3 extends over 17 amino acids. CDR3 loop: CASSQDVPDSYTDTQYF.

The V and J genes are TRBV7-9 and TRBJ1-1; TCRdb designates TRBD1, a call that cannot be tested without DNA. CDR1 is SEHNR and CDR2 is FQNEAQ in the germline V gene (reference sequence). CDR3 length: 15 residues. The CDR3 spells CASSLFGALNTEAFF.

The chain joins TRBV20-1 to TRBJ2-1. Germline CDR1 and CDR2: DFQATT and SNEGSKA (reference sequence). The CDR3 has 15 residues. The chain's CDR3 is CSARADSSSYNEQFF.

The chain carries TRBV29-1 and TRBJ2-1; with no DNA, the TCRdb D assignment of TRBD2 cannot be verified. This CDR3 region has 13 residues. From germline, CDR1 is SQVTM and CDR2 ANQGSEA. CDR3: CSVTGTADNEQFF.

The chain carries TRBV11-2 and TRBJ1-6; the TRBD1 assignment by TCRdb is unverifiable without DNA. The CDR3 contains 19 residues. Germline CDR1 and CDR2: SGHAT and FQNNGV. The CDR3 here is CASSLGDSAGAGYNSPLHF.

The V call is TRBV3-1, the J call TRBJ1-1; no DNA is available, so the TRBD1 call from TCRdb remains unchecked. Germline CDR1 and CDR2: LGHDT and YNNKEL (reference sequence). The CDR3 runs to 14 residues. The CDR3 here is CASSQDSTGDEAFF.

J is TRBJ2-3 and V is TRBV7-6; TCRdb calls TRBD1, which cannot be checked without DNA. Germline CDR1 SGHVS, CDR2 FNYEAQ. The CDR3 is 12 amino acids. Here the CDR3 reads CASSPRADTQYF. The whole variable domain, filled in from reference TRBV7-6 and TRBJ2-3, reads GAGVSQSPRYKVTKRGQDVALRCDPISGHVSLYWYRQALGQGPEFLTYFNYEAQQDKSGLPNDRFSAERPEGSISTLTIQRTEQRDSAMYRCASSPRADTQYFGPGTRLTVL.

The J gene is TRBJ2-1, the V gene TRBV24-1; lacking DNA, the TRBD1 call made by TCRdb goes unchecked. CDR3 length: 17 amino acids. Germline V gene data show CDR1 as KGHDR and CDR2 as SFDVKD. CDR3 protein: CATSDTSGGGAYNEQFF.